This passage covers 13 T cell receptor beta chains from one sample sequenced in a study of shared T cell receptors in the human thymus. TCRdb's table, derived via immunoSEQ multiplex PCR, lists solely in-frame clones and lacks some. Of 700,000 to 750,000 clones in the sample, approximately 83% were seen once. This same sample was also part of a study on human thymus T cells.

The sample consisted of thymocytes. All receptors derive from a girl under two years old with a congenital heart defect.

The chain combines TRBV7-2 with TRBJ1-2, with TRBD1 matching over 8 bases. CDR1 SGHTA and CDR2 FQGNSA come from the germline V gene. The CDR3 extends over 17 amino acids. V lost 1 base and J lost 3; bases outside the gene matches: 10. The CDR3 bases are TGTGCCAGCAGCTTAGTTGTCGGGACAGGAGAAGACTATGGCTACACCTTC. Its translation is CASSLVVGTGEDYGYTF.

This clone was counted a few times. This chain connects TRBV7-9 to TRBJ1-1; the match to TRBD1 covers 10 bases. V lost 7 bases, J lost 6 bases, and 8 bases stayed unmatched. The CDR3 extends over 14 amino acids. Germline V lookup: CDR1 SEHNR, CDR2 FQNEAQ (reference sequence). CDR3 protein: CASNPGTGDSEAFF. CDR3 bases: TGTGCCAGCAACCCCGGGACAGGGGACTCTGAAGCTTTCTTT.

This clone was counted only a few times. The genes are TRBV6-1 and TRBJ2-7, with 10 bases matching TRBD1. Germline CDR1 is MNHNS and CDR2 is SASEGT. CDR3 length: 18 amino acids. The V segment lost 2 bases and the J segment 5 bases; nucleotides outside the gene matches: 15. The CDR3 DNA is TGTGCCAGCAGTGAAAACCGAACGCCGGGACAGGGGAACCACGAGCAGTACTTC. Translated, it gives CASSENRTPGQGNHEQYF.

The chain links TRBV5-1 to TRBJ1-2; 9 positions agree with TRBD1. The CDR3 is made up of 13 amino acids. V lost 0 bases to trimming and J lost 7 bases; unmatched junction nucleotides: 1. Germline CDR1 and CDR2: SGHRS and YFSETQ. The CDR3 nucleotides are TGCGCCAGCAGCTTGGCGGACAGGGGTGGCTACACCTTC. It specifies CASSLADRGGYTF.

CDR3 in amino acids: CASGRTGTSYEQYF. In DNA, the CDR3 is TGTGCCAGTGGCAGGACAGGGACTTCCTACGAGCAGTACTTC. This sequence joins TRBV27 and TRBJ2-7; 8 bases are shared with TRBD1. This CDR3 region has 14 residues. The germline CDR1 and CDR2 sequences are MNHEY and SMNVEV (reference sequence). Trimming cost V 9 bases and J 1 base; bases outside gene matches: 8.

The gene calls are TRBV5-1 and TRBJ1-6; D uncertain. CDR3 size: 14 residues. Trimming pared 0 bases from V and 7 bases from J, leaving 8 bases between. From germline, CDR1 is SGHRS and CDR2 YFSETQ. CDR3 nucleotide sequence: TGCGCCAGCAGCTTGGCAGGTCCCAATTCACCCCTCCACTTT. This encodes CASSLAGPNSPLHF.

This sequence joins TRBV5-1 and TRBJ1-1, with D unclear. Germline-derived CDR1 and CDR2 are SGHRS and YFSETQ. Trimming shortened V by 5 bases and J by 6 bases, and 11 bases separated the two germline ends. CDR3 length: 12 amino acids. The CDR3 DNA sequence: TGCGCCAGCAGGCGGAATGACGCTGAAGCTTTCTTT. This sequence encodes CASRRNDAEAFF.

The table lists this clone with a few counts. The chain couples TRBV15 to TRBJ1-1; 9 positions agree with TRBD1. Germline CDR1 and CDR2: LNHNV and YYDKDF (reference sequence). Unmatched junction bases numbered 10, after V lost 8 bases and J lost 6 bases. This CDR3 comprises 14 residues. CDR3 DNA: TGTGCCACCCTAGCGAGACAGGGGGATTCTGAAGCTTTCTTT. Amino acid sequence: CATLARQGDSEAFF.

The gene calls are TRBV6-7 and TRBJ2-7; D perhaps matches TRBD1 (6 bases). TRBV6-7 is flagged as an ORF with uncertain function. CDR3 length: 15 amino acids. V was cut by 0 bases and J by 2 bases, with 11 bases left in between. This chain's CDR3 is CASSYSIGGTYEQYF. DNA for the CDR3: TGTGCCAGCAGTTACTCGATAGGGGGAACCTACGAGCAGTACTTC.

V and J are TRBV6-5 and TRBJ2-1, with a weak D call TRBD2 (6 bases). CDR3 length equals 15 residues. V was pared by 2 bases and J by 2 bases, with 10 bases between. The germline CDR1 and CDR2 sequences are MNHEY and SVGAGI. As DNA, the CDR3 is TGTGCCAGCAGTTACAGGGCTAGCGCCTACAATGAGCAGTTCTTC. It yields the protein CASSYRASAYNEQFF.

The rearrangement joins TRBV7-3 to TRBJ2-1; TRBD2 matches at 11 bases. This CDR3 is 21 amino acids long. After removal of 5 bases from V and 4 bases from J, the junction contained 22 bases not matched to a gene. Germline V CDR1 and CDR2: SGHTA, FQGTGA. The CDR3, as DNA: TGTGCCAGCAGCGCCGCGGGTCCCGGCGAGGGGCTAGCGGGGGGTTACAATGAGCAGTTCTTC. It translates to CASSAAGPGEGLAGGYNEQFF.

The rearrangement links TRBV7-2 to TRBJ1-2; TRBD1 matches at 9 bases. Losses at the gene ends were 6 bases for V and 7 bases for J; bases not matched to a gene: 9. Germline CDR1 and CDR2: SGHTA and FQGNSA. This CDR3 contains 14 residues. The CDR3 loop is CASSPPGQGSGYTF. CDR3 coding DNA: TGTGCCAGCAGTCCGCCGGGACAGGGATCTGGCTACACCTTC.

This chain joins TRBV28 and TRBJ1-3; a weak D match, TRBD1 (5 bases). CDR3 size: 15 residues. The V gene lost 3 bases and the J gene lost 0 bases, with 9 bases spanning the gap. Germline V gene sequence: CDR1 MDHEN, CDR2 SYDVKM. The DNA of the CDR3 is TGTGCCAGCAGTTTGTTCGGGGGCTCTGGAAACACCATATATTTT. This codes for CASSLFGGSGNTIYF.